Below, 26 T cell receptor beta chains from the same sample are listed, as sequenced in a study of T cells in Graves' hyperthyroidism and ophthalmopathy. TCR beta CDR3 regions were amplified from RNA. First-round RT-PCR targeting the TCR CDR3 was performed with the HTBI primer set. Each CDR3 protein is one row after TCRdb ran MiXCR on the multiplex PCR reads. Of about 280,000 distinct CDR3 sequences detected, 25% to 30% appear once; the ten largest clones hold approximately 25%. Sequenced sample: blood. Receptors originate from a man in his forties with Graves' hyperthyroidism that later progressed to Graves' ophthalmopathy.

This clonotype was seen at least ten times. V is TRBV6-1 and J is TRBJ2-3; D unclear. Germline V gene sequence: CDR1 MNHNS, CDR2 SASEGT. V shed 7 bases and J shed 4 bases, with 15 bases lying between them. The length of the CDR3 is 14 residues. Here the CDR3 DNA reads TGTGCCAGCACTATGCCCGGGCGACCAGATACGCAGTATTTT. Translation: CASTMPGRPDTQYF.

This clonotype was observed a few times. The J gene is TRBJ2-7, the V gene TRBV28, with 7 bases aligning to TRBD1. This CDR3 spans 13 amino acids. V lost 4 bases, J lost 9 bases, and 9 bases stayed unmatched. Germline CDR1 and CDR2: MDHEN and SYDVKM. The CDR3 sequence is CASSSRTGWGQYF. The CDR3 region has the DNA TGTGCCAGCAGTTCCAGGACAGGTTGGGGGCAGTACTTC.

The table lists this clonotype with many counts. The chain combines TRBV20-1 with TRBJ2-7; 8 bases are shared with TRBD1. The CDR3 is made up of 15 amino acids. Germline values: CDR1 DFQATT, CDR2 SNEGSKA (reference sequence). The junction had 10 bases not matched to a gene; V was cut back by 6 bases and J by 0 bases. As DNA, the CDR3 is TGCAGTGCGGGACGACAGGGGACGAGCTCCTACGAGCAGTACTTC. This encodes CSAGRQGTSSYEQYF.

This clonotype has ten or more counts. The V and J genes are TRBV3-1 and TRBJ2-2; 13 nucleotides match TRBD2. Germline values: CDR1 LGHDT, CDR2 YNNKEL (reference sequence). The CDR3 length is 18 residues. V dropped 3 bases and J dropped 4; count of bases not matched to a gene: 8. The CDR3 bases are TGTGCCAGCAGCCAGGGACTAGCGGGACCTCCGGGCACCGGGGAGCTGTTTTTT. Translation: CASSQGLAGPPGTGELFF.

The rearrangement uses TRBV7-2 and TRBJ2-7; D uncertain. The CDR3 is 15 residues long. CDR1 SGHTA and CDR2 FQGNSA come from the germline V gene. Trimming left V 5 bases short and J 1 base short, with 15 bases between. The CDR3 bases are TGTGCCAGCAGCCCCGGCTGGGTCACTTCCTACGAGCAGTACTTC. Its protein is CASSPGWVTSYEQYF. The full variable domain, completed using reference TRBV7-2 and TRBJ2-7, is GAGVSQSPSNKVTEKGKDVELRCDPISGHTALYWYRQSLGQGLEFLIYFQGNSAPDKSGLPSDRFSAERTGGSVSTLTIQRTQQEDSAVYLCASSPGWVTSYEQYFGPGTRLTVT.

This clonotype has at least ten counts. The chain uses TRBV15 and TRBJ2-7, with D tentatively TRBD2 (6 bases). There are 16 residues in the CDR3. CDR1 is LNHNV, CDR2 YYDKDF, per germline (reference sequence). Trimming shortened V by 0 bases and J by 2 bases, and 14 bases separated the two germline ends. The CDR3 bases are TGTGCCACCAGCAGAGATCGGGGGACCCTTGCCTACGAGCAGTACTTC. Residues: CATSRDRGTLAYEQYF.

The table lists this clonotype with many counts. V is TRBV28 and J is TRBJ2-2; D may be TRBD1 (5 bases). CDR1 and CDR2 from the germline V gene are MDHEN and SYDVKM. This CDR3 is 15 amino acids long. Between the trimmed V and J ends, which lost 4 bases and 0 bases, there was a span of 9 bases. The CDR3 here is CASSSGQANTGELFF. In DNA, the CDR3 is TGTGCCAGCAGTTCCGGACAAGCGAACACCGGGGAGCTGTTTTTT.

This chain links TRBV6-2 or TRBV6-3 with TRBJ1-1; unclear D gene. The CDR3 is made up of 13 amino acids. The V gene lost 4 bases and the J gene lost 4 bases, with 10 bases spanning the gap. Per germline, CDR1 MNHEY and CDR2 SVGEGT. This CDR3 is CASSFHRGTEAFF. CDR3 in DNA: TGTGCCAGCAGTTTCCACAGAGGCACTGAAGCTTTCTTT.

The chain employs TRBV2 and TRBJ1-2, with D maybe TRBD1 (5 bases). The germline gives CDR1 SNHLY, CDR2 FYNNEI. Trimming took off 1 base at V and 6 bases at J, with 24 bases between the two ends. The CDR3 extends over 18 amino acids. In nucleotides, the CDR3 is TGTGCCAGCAGTGAAGTGTCGGGATCGACAGAACCATGGGATGGCTACACCTTC. This encodes CASSEVSGSTEPWDGYTF.

This clonotype was recorded at least ten times. The chain is built from TRBV30 and TRBJ1-5, with 7 bases fitting TRBD1. The CDR3 is made up of 13 amino acids. The germline gives CDR1 GTSNPN, CDR2 SVGIG (reference sequence). With 2 bases clipped from V and 7 bases from J, the junction kept 5 bases outside the gene matches. CDR3 region: CAWSLQGGQPQHF. The CDR3 nucleotides read TGTGCCTGGAGTCTCCAGGGGGGCCAGCCCCAGCATTTT.

The count of this clonotype is one. V is TRBV20-1 and J is TRBJ2-7; 7 bases line up with TRBD1. V shed 8 bases, J shed 1 base, and the junction held 11 bases outside the gene matches. From germline, CDR1 is DFQATT and CDR2 SNEGSKA (reference sequence). This CDR3 spans 14 amino acids. The CDR3 nucleotides read TGCAGTACCGCCATGTCGGACAGGTCCTACGAGCAGTACTTC. The encoded protein is CSTAMSDRSYEQYF.

The rearrangement uses TRBV6-2 or TRBV6-3 and TRBJ2-5; maybe TRBD2 (6 bases). With 6 bases removed from V and 2 bases from J, the gap between germline ends came to 19 bases. Germline V lookup: CDR1 MNHEY, CDR2 SVGEGT. This CDR3 spans 16 amino acids. In DNA form, the CDR3 reads TGTGCCAGCAGCGGATGGTCTAAGGGACTTCAAGAGACCCAGTACTTC. Amino acid sequence: CASSGWSKGLQETQYF.

This clonotype was found many times. This chain joins TRBV3-1 and TRBJ2-5; 7 nucleotides match TRBD2. The length of the CDR3 is 16 residues. From germline, CDR1 is LGHDT and CDR2 YNNKEL (reference sequence). J gave up 2 bases and V 1 base, and 7 bases lay outside the gene matches. Written as DNA, the CDR3 is TGTGCCAGCAGCCAAGGACCCGGGGACTATCAAGAGACCCAGTACTTC. Protein product: CASSQGPGDYQETQYF.

This clonotype has at least ten counts. J is TRBJ2-7 and V is TRBV19; 7 bases fit TRBD2. Germline-derived CDR1 and CDR2 are LNHDA and SQIVND (reference sequence). J lost 6 bases, V lost 3 bases, and 11 bases had no gene match. The CDR3 covers 15 residues. CDR3 bases: TGTGCCAGTAGTATCGCCCGGAGGGAGGGGTCCGAGCAGTACTTC. Translation gives CASSIARREGSEQYF.

This clonotype was found once. This rearrangement joins TRBV7-2 to TRBJ1-5; tentative D call: TRBD1 (6 bases). The V and J ends lost 6 bases and 0 bases respectively, with 12 bases between them. Germline assignment: CDR1 SGHTA and CDR2 FQGNSA. CDR3 length equals 15 residues. The CDR3 spells CASRETGYSNQPQHF. The CDR3 DNA follows: TGTGCCAGCAGAGAGACAGGATATAGCAATCAGCCCCAGCATTTT.

The V gene is TRBV10-3, the J gene TRBJ1-1; D gene unclear. Germline CDR1 and CDR2: ENHRY and SYGVKD. This CDR3 is 15 amino acids long. V lost 2 bases and J 2 bases, leaving 12 bases between the germline ends. CDR3 region: CAISERVETNTEAFF. The CDR3 nucleotides are TGTGCCATCAGTGAGAGAGTCGAGACAAACACTGAAGCTTTCTTT.

Sample share makes this clonotype medium-sized. The genes are TRBV7-9 and TRBJ2-7, with D possibly being TRBD2 (5 bases). The V and J ends lost 0 bases and 6 bases respectively, with 15 bases between them. CDR1 SEHNR and CDR2 FQNEAQ come from the germline V gene (reference sequence). The CDR3 is 15 amino acids. The CDR3 DNA sequence: TGTGCCAGCAGCTTAGCGCTGGGGATAGAGGGCGAGCAGTACTTC. Translated, it gives CASSLALGIEGEQYF.

The table lists this clonotype with many counts. The chain recombines TRBV7-9 with TRBJ1-1; weak D call: TRBD1 (5 bases). There are 13 residues in the CDR3. Germline V gives CDR1 SEHNR, CDR2 FQNEAQ (reference sequence). This chain's CDR3 is CATPEGMNTEAFF. The CDR3 DNA sequence: TGTGCTACCCCCGAGGGGATGAACACTGAAGCTTTCTTT.

This clonotype was seen a handful of times. The V gene is TRBV6-2 or TRBV6-3, the J gene TRBJ2-5; 8 bases agree with TRBD2. The CDR3 runs to 18 residues. Germline CDR1 and CDR2: MNHEY and SVGEGT. V trimming: 4 bases; J trimming: 4 bases; junction bases outside the gene matches: 17. Here the CDR3 reads CASSWKAGDEDWGETQYF. The CDR3 bases are TGTGCCAGCAGTTGGAAAGCGGGAGATGAAGATTGGGGAGAGACCCAGTACTTC.

There are many counts of this clonotype. The chain is built from TRBV20-1 and TRBJ2-7, with 8 bases lining up with TRBD1. The CDR3 length is 16 residues. The V gene's germline CDR1 is DFQATT and CDR2 SNEGSKA (reference sequence). Unmatched junction bases numbered 17, after V lost 5 bases and J lost 5 bases. Written as DNA, the CDR3 is TGCAGTGCTCCCACCCAAACCGGGACAGGATACCACGAGCAGTACTTC. It is translated as CSAPTQTGTGYHEQYF.

This chain's CDR3 is CASSPLAGQAGELFF. In DNA, the CDR3 is TGTGCCAGCAGTCCACTAGCGGGACAGGCCGGGGAGCTGTTTTTT. This chain uses TRBV28 with TRBJ2-2; the match to TRBD2 covers 10 bases. V lost 5 bases, J lost 6 bases, and 6 bases stayed unmatched. Germline values: CDR1 MDHEN, CDR2 SYDVKM. This CDR3 is 15 amino acids long.

This clonotype occurred many times. The chain is built from TRBV28 and TRBJ2-7, with TRBD1 identical over 7 bases. In germline, CDR1 is MDHEN, CDR2 SYDVKM. This CDR3 has 14 residues. Trimming at V came to 6 bases and at J to 1 base, leaving 6 bases not matched to a gene. The CDR3 loop reads CASRQTGQSYEQYF. The CDR3 coding sequence is TGTGCCAGCAGGCAAACGGGACAGTCCTACGAGCAGTACTTC.

This clonotype was counted at least ten times. The rearrangement joins TRBV20-1 to TRBJ1-5; no reliable D call. V was pared by 6 bases and J by 3 bases, with 9 bases between. The CDR3 extends over 12 amino acids. Germline loops: CDR1 DFQATT, CDR2 SNEGSKA (reference sequence). In DNA, the CDR3 is TGCAGTGCCGCCAGGTTCAATCAGCCCCAGCATTTT. As protein: CSAARFNQPQHF.

The table lists this clonotype with many counts. The CDR3 region is CASSLNPSGREDTGELFF. CDR3 in DNA: TGTGCCAGCAGCTTAAACCCTAGCGGGAGAGAGGACACCGGGGAGCTGTTTTTT. V usage is TRBV7-3 and J usage is TRBJ2-2; 10 positions agree with TRBD2. CDR1 is SGHTA, CDR2 FQGTGA, per germline. The V and J ends lost 1 base and 3 bases, in that order; junction bases with no gene match: 8. The CDR3 has 18 residues.

This clonotype was detected many times. CDR3 DNA sequence: TGTGCCAGTAGTCAAACAGGGTCGGCTCAGCCCCAGCATTTT. Protein product: CASSQTGSAQPQHF. The chain couples TRBV19 to TRBJ1-5, with D maybe TRBD1 (6 bases). The germline V and J ends were trimmed by 5 bases and 6 bases, with 14 bases remaining between them. The V gene's germline CDR1 is LNHDA and CDR2 SQIVND (reference sequence). CDR3 size: 14 residues.

This clonotype was seen many times. The chain employs TRBV5-1 and TRBJ1-1; possible D gene TRBD1, 5 bases. The CDR3 spans 14 residues. Deletions cut 1 base from V and 1 base from J, with 8 bases between. Germline V gives CDR1 SGHRS, CDR2 YFSETQ. The DNA of the CDR3 is TGCGCCAGCAGCTTGCAGGGTTGGAACACTGAAGCTTTCTTT. Translated, it gives CASSLQGWNTEAFF.